The rows below give T cell receptor beta chains drawn from one sample of a study of cytotoxic CD8 clonotypes in ibrutinib-treated CLL. Produced via immunoSEQ multiplex PCR; TCRdb's table is partial and in-frame only. Of 250,000 to 350,000 clones in the sample, 76% were seen once. The source was PBMCs, collected at disease progression, from a patient treated with ibrutinib. These receptors originate from a human donor with chronic lymphocytic leukemia. The CDR3 runs from the conserved cysteine through the conserved F or W. Each record gives: J gene, D gene, CDR3 length, V gene, clone size, CDR3 protein, CDR3 DNA. A D gene is named only where the DNA matches it firmly. Expanded clones get a size class; other rows say once, few or many, or leave the size out.

>TRBJ1-3|NA|15|TRBV7-9|few
CASKPPGDSGNTIYF
TGTGCCAGCAAGCCTCCAGGAGACTCTGGAAACACCATATATTTT
>TRBJ2-7|NA|14|TRBV4-1|once
CASSQDLGRYEQYF
TGCGCCAGCAGCCAAGATCTGGGTAGGTACGAGCAGTACTTC
>TRBJ2-5|NA|11|TRBV20-1|NA
CSADGRETQYF
TGCAGTGCCGACGGACGCGAGACCCAGTACTTC
>TRBJ2-3|TRBD2|14|TRBV2|NA
CASSWSSGSDTQYF
TGTGCCAGCAGTTGGTCTAGCGGGTCAGATACGCAGTATTTT
>TRBJ2-7|NA|15|TRBV9|few
CASSVGGGPNYEQYF
TGTGCCAGCAGCGTAGGTGGGGGGCCGAACTACGAGCAGTACTTC
>TRBJ2-7|NA|15|TRBV5-1|NA
CASSLAGLSSYEQYF
TGCGCCAGCAGCTTGGCCGGGCTGAGCTCCTACGAGCAGTACTTC
>TRBJ2-7|NA|12|TRBV5-4|NA
CASSPGPREQYF
TGTGCCAGCAGCCCGGGGCCCCGCGAGCAGTACTTC
>TRBJ2-7|TRBD1|13|TRBV9|NA
CASSPGQIYEQYF
TGTGCCTCTTCTCCGGGACAGATCTACGAGCAGTACTTC
>TRBJ2-3|NA|17|TRBV5-1|once
CASSPTSGRGDTDTQYF
TGCGCCAGCAGCCCAACATCAGGCAGGGGCGACACAGATACGCAGTATTTT
>TRBJ2-1|NA|15|TRBV5-1|NA
CASSLETLIYNEQFF
TGCGCCAGCAGCTTGGAAACTTTGATCTACAATGAGCAGTTCTTC
>TRBJ1-2|NA|12|TRBV9|NA
CASRPAGYGYTF
TGTGCCAGCAGACCCGCTGGATATGGCTACACCTTC
>TRBJ1-5|NA|15|TRBV19|once
CASNPLFRNNQPQHF
TGTGCCAGTAACCCTCTCTTTAGGAACAATCAGCCCCAGCATTTT
>TRBJ2-7|NA|15|TRBV6-1|NA
CASSELGGRSYEQYF
TGTGCCAGCAGTGAACTGGGCGGCCGATCCTACGAGCAGTACTTC
>TRBJ2-1|NA|16|TRBV5-1|NA
CASSLIGGALYNEQFF
TGCGCCAGCAGCTTGATTGGGGGGGCCCTCTACAATGAGCAGTTCTTC
>TRBJ2-2|NA|17|TRBV15|few
CATSRVGWGAVTGELFF
TGTGCCACCAGCAGAGTTGGTTGGGGGGCGGTCACCGGGGAGCTGTTTTTT
>TRBJ2-7|TRBD1|15|TRBV6-1|once
CASSEARYRGYEQYF
TGTGCCAGCAGTGAAGCGCGGTACAGGGGTTACGAGCAGTACTTC
>TRBJ2-5|NA|15|TRBV7-9|NA
CASSFFDTLEETQYF
TGTGCCAGCAGCTTCTTTGACACCTTAGAGGAGACCCAGTACTTC
>TRBJ1-1|TRBD1|13|TRBV10-2|NA
CASTADRVTEAFF
TGCGCCAGCACCGCCGACAGGGTGACTGAAGCTTTCTTT
>TRBJ1-1|NA|15|TRBV11-2|NA
CASSLEAGLGTEAFF
TGTGCCAGCAGCTTAGAGGCGGGCTTAGGGACTGAAGCTTTCTTT